These 32 T cell receptor beta chains share one sample of origin, sequenced in a study of T cells in Graves' hyperthyroidism and ophthalmopathy. Amplification of TCR beta CDR3 regions was performed using RNA transcripts as template. The study used the HTBI primer set for a first-round RT-PCR of the TCR CDR3. TCRdb re-called the multiplex PCR reads through MiXCR, storing one row per CDR3 protein. The sample carries fewer than 350,000 distinct CDR3 sequences, 15% to 20% recorded once. The sample was blood. The receptors derive from a woman aged 50 to 65 with Graves' hyperthyroidism.

This clonotype appeared a few times. This chain connects TRBV9 to TRBJ2-2, with D perhaps matching TRBD2 (6 bases). Trimming removed 4 bases from V and 0 bases from J, with 13 bases in between. This CDR3 has 16 amino acids. Germline CDR1 is SGDLS and CDR2 is YYNGEE. The CDR3 bases are TGTGCCAGCAGCCTCAGCGGGTTCGCGAACACCGGGGAGCTGTTTTTT. It specifies CASSLSGFANTGELFF. Together with reference TRBV9 and TRBJ2-2, the CDR3 gives the full variable domain: DSGVTQTPKHLITATGQRVTLRCSPRSGDLSVYWYQQSLDQGLQFLIQYYNGEERAKGNILERFSAQQFPDLHSELNLSSLELGDSALYFCASSLSGFANTGELFFGEGSRLTVL.

This clonotype was observed a few times. The chain is built from TRBV20-1 and TRBJ2-1; D is undetermined. There are 13 residues in the CDR3. Trimming stripped 3 bases from V and 3 bases from J, with 9 bases between. CDR1 DFQATT and CDR2 SNEGSKA come from the germline V gene (reference sequence). The CDR3: CSASTLSYNEQFF. The CDR3 DNA reads as TGCAGTGCTAGTACACTGAGCTACAATGAGCAGTTCTTC.

This clonotype was counted a few times. The chain carries TRBV5-1 and TRBJ1-5; D might be TRBD1 (5 bases). This CDR3 has 15 amino acids. From germline, CDR1 is SGHRS and CDR2 YFSETQ. V lost 4 bases and J 0 bases, leaving 11 bases between the germline ends. The CDR3 DNA reads TGCGCCAGCAGCCCGGGGGTTCATAGCAATCAGCCCCAGCATTTT. Its protein is CASSPGVHSNQPQHF.

This clonotype was counted at least ten times. The chain carries TRBV30 and TRBJ1-1; D is undetermined. CDR3 length: 14 amino acids. CDR1 and CDR2 (germline): GTSNPN, SVGIG (reference sequence). Between the trimmed V and J ends, which lost 1 base and 4 bases, there was a span of 13 bases. CDR3 residues: CAWSAVGPVTEAFF. DNA of the CDR3: TGTGCCTGGAGTGCCGTAGGACCGGTCACTGAAGCTTTCTTT. The full variable domain, in which reference TRBV30 and TRBJ1-1 provide the parts outside the CDR3, is SQTIHQWPATLVQPVGSPLSLECTVEGTSNPNLYWYRQAAGRGLQLLFYSVGIGQISSEVPQNLSASRPQDRQFILSSKKLLLSDSGFYLCAWSAVGPVTEAFFGQGTRLTVV.

This clonotype occurred many times. In nucleotides, the CDR3 is TGTGCCAGCAGTTTAGGTCAATGGGGGGAGGGGACGCGGGCAGATACGCAGTATTTT. Translation: CASSLGQWGEGTRADTQYF. The chain carries TRBV12-3 or TRBV12-4 and TRBJ2-3, with 7 bases identical to TRBD2. V gave up 1 base and J gave up 4 bases; unmatched junction bases: 17. The CDR3 is 19 residues long.

V gene TRBV6-1 combines with J gene TRBJ2-7; D is undetermined. The V gene lost 5 bases and the J gene lost 0 bases, with 11 bases spanning the gap. CDR3 length: 14 residues. CDR1 MNHNS and CDR2 SASEGT come from the germline V gene. The CDR3 nucleotides are TGTGCCAGCAGTTTGGGCCTTCGCTCCTACGAGCAGTACGTC. Encoded protein: CASSLGLRSYEQYV.

This clonotype has a handful of counts. V and J are TRBV6-1 and TRBJ1-5, with TRBD1 identical over 7 bases. Germline V gene lookup returns CDR1 MNHNS and CDR2 SASEGT. This CDR3 has 16 amino acids. Losses at the gene ends were 7 bases for V and 0 bases for J; bases not matched to a gene: 9. The CDR3 region is CASTLEGQISNQPQHF. The CDR3, as DNA: TGTGCCAGCACTTTGGAGGGACAGATTAGCAATCAGCCCCAGCATTTT.

The sample holds many counts of this clonotype. The V call is TRBV7-9, the J call TRBJ2-3; D is unresolved. CDR1 and CDR2 (germline): SEHNR, FQNEAQ (reference sequence). Between the trimmed V and J ends, which lost 8 bases and 2 bases, there was a span of 8 bases. The CDR3 is 12 residues long. This CDR3 reads CASSEDTDTQYF. The CDR3, as DNA: TGTGCCAGCTCTGAAGACACAGATACGCAGTATTTT. Using reference TRBV7-9 and TRBJ2-3 for the parts outside the CDR3, the full variable domain is DTGVSQNPRHKITKRGQNVTFRCDPISEHNRLYWYRQTLGQGPEFLTYFQNEAQLEKSRLLSDRFSAERPKGSFSTLEIQRTEQGDSAMYLCASSEDTDTQYFGPGTRLTVL.

This clonotype was observed many times. This chain connects TRBV2 to TRBJ2-1, with TRBD2 as a possible D gene (5 bases). Germline-derived CDR1 and CDR2 are SNHLY and FYNNEI. The V gene lost 8 bases and the J gene lost 5 bases, with 16 bases spanning the gap. This CDR3 is 14 amino acids long. For the CDR3, the DNA is TGTGCCAGCCACAAGAGGGCTAACGACAATGAGCAGTTCTTC. It encodes CASHKRANDNEQFF.

The sample holds many counts of this clonotype. This chain joins TRBV7-8 and TRBJ2-7, with 9 bases aligning to TRBD2. The CDR3 length is 14 residues. Germline V gives CDR1 SGHVS, CDR2 FQNEAQ. The J segment lost 1 base and the V segment lost 6 bases, leaving 4 bases of the junction unmatched. This CDR3 reads CASRVTSGSYEQYF. CDR3 DNA sequence: TGTGCCAGCAGAGTGACTAGCGGTTCCTACGAGCAGTACTTC.

This clonotype was observed at least ten times. The gene calls are TRBV12-3 or TRBV12-4 and TRBJ1-1; 10 nucleotides agree with TRBD1. The CDR3 covers 15 residues. V shed 6 bases and J 2 bases; nucleotides not matched to a gene: 6. CDR3 loop: CASRGTGVLNTEAFF. The DNA of the CDR3 is TGTGCCAGCAGGGGGACAGGGGTACTCAACACTGAAGCTTTCTTT.

This clonotype has a count of ten or more. The genes are TRBV2 and TRBJ1-2; TRBD1 aligns across 9 bases. The length of the CDR3 is 15 residues. Unmatched junction bases numbered 5, after V lost 6 bases and J lost 0 bases. CDR1 and CDR2 from the germline V gene are SNHLY and FYNNEI. In DNA form, the CDR3 reads TGTGCCAGCAGGGTCGGGACAGGGACTAACTATGGCTACACCTTC. This sequence encodes CASRVGTGTNYGYTF.

Concerning this clonotype itself: Sequence at one end of the junction differs from germline and may be a read error. V is TRBV28 and J is TRBJ1-1; no reliable D call. The CDR3 length is 13 residues. CDR1 MDHEN and CDR2 SYDVKM come from the germline V gene. The chain's CDR3 is CAGRTVVDTEAFF. The DNA of the CDR3 is TGTGCCGGCAGAACCGTCGTGGACACTGAAGCTTTCTTT.

This clonotype was seen ten or more times. The genes are TRBV2 and TRBJ2-7, with D perhaps given as TRBD1 or TRBD2 (5 bases each). CDR1 SNHLY and CDR2 FYNNEI come from the germline V gene. There are 14 residues in the CDR3. Trimming removed 7 bases at V and 2 bases at J, with 15 bases between. Here the CDR3 DNA reads TGTGCCAGCACCCGGGGAAGGGGAACCTACGAGCAGTACTTC. Translating it yields CASTRGRGTYEQYF.

The rearrangement joins TRBV6-4 to TRBJ2-3; 8 bases match TRBD2. The CDR3 loop spans 14 amino acids. Losses at the gene ends were 10 bases for V and 0 bases for J; bases not matched to a gene: 6. CDR1 and CDR2 (germline): MRHNA, SNTAGT. This CDR3 is CATGRVSSTDTQYF. Here the CDR3 DNA reads TGTGCCACCGGGAGGGTATCGAGCACAGATACGCAGTATTTT.

The table lists this clonotype with many counts. The V gene is TRBV7-3, the J gene TRBJ2-3; 8 nucleotides line up with TRBD2. The germline V gene has CDR1 SGHTA and CDR2 FQGTGA. V lost 6 bases, J lost 0 bases, and 5 bases stayed unmatched. CDR3 length equals 15 residues. The DNA for the CDR3 is TGTGCCAGCAGGTTAGCGGGGCAGAGCACAGATACGCAGTATTTT. Its protein product is CASRLAGQSTDTQYF.

The chain carries TRBV12-3 or TRBV12-4 and TRBJ2-1; 8 nucleotides line up with TRBD1. After removal of 7 bases from V and 5 bases from J, the junction contained 10 bases not matched to a gene. The length of the CDR3 is 15 residues. The CDR3 DNA reads TGTGCCAGCATCCTGTCCGGGACAGGCCACAATGAGCAGTTCTTC. This codes for CASILSGTGHNEQFF.

This sequence joins TRBV10-2 and TRBJ1-3; D is possibly TRBD1 (5 bases). The V and J ends lost 6 bases and 0 bases respectively, with 12 bases between them. The CDR3 sequence is 15 residues long. CDR1 and CDR2 from the germline V gene are WSHSY and SAAADI. This CDR3 reads CASRTEQNSGNTIYF. Here the CDR3 DNA reads TGCGCCAGCAGGACAGAGCAAAACTCTGGAAACACCATATATTTT.

The genes are TRBV19 and TRBJ1-5, with D tentatively TRBD1 (6 bases). This CDR3 contains 14 residues. In germline, CDR1 is LNHDA, CDR2 SQIVND (reference sequence). V lost 5 bases and J 6 bases, leaving 14 bases between the germline ends. The CDR3: CASSPTGLGQPQHF. DNA of the CDR3: TGTGCCAGTAGTCCAACAGGGTTAGGTCAGCCCCAGCATTTT.

A few counts support this clonotype. The rearrangement links TRBV28 to TRBJ1-1; D is possibly TRBD1 (6 bases). The CDR3 is made up of 14 amino acids. Germline V CDR1 and CDR2: MDHEN, SYDVKM. V lost 7 bases and J lost 1, with 13 bases in between. DNA for the CDR3: TGTGCCAGCATCTCGAGGGGGTGGAACACTGAAGCTTTCTTT. Translated: CASISRGWNTEAFF.

This clonotype came up many times. The V call is TRBV10-3, the J call TRBJ2-5; D gene unclear. Germline V lookup: CDR1 ENHRY, CDR2 SYGVKD. The length of the CDR3 is 15 residues. Trimming took 2 bases from V and 4 from J, leaving 14 bases between them. DNA for the CDR3: TGTGCCATCAGTGAGCCTAGTTCCGAGCGAGAGACCCAGTACTTC. It encodes CAISEPSSERETQYF.

This clonotype was found many times. The rearrangement joins TRBV6-1 to TRBJ2-7; D is perhaps TRBD1 or TRBD2 (5 bases each). The germline V gene encodes CDR1 MNHNS and CDR2 SASEGT. Trimming cost V 6 bases and J 2 bases, with 17 bases left between them. This CDR3 region has 15 residues. This CDR3 is CASRRTSGSTYEQYF. The CDR3, as DNA: TGTGCCAGCAGGAGGACATCGGGGTCCACCTACGAGCAGTACTTC.

The chain uses TRBV27 and TRBJ2-5; 10 nucleotides match TRBD1. CDR1 and CDR2 from the germline V gene are MNHEY and SMNVEV (reference sequence). With V trimmed by 5 bases and J by 3 bases, 6 bases remained unmatched. The CDR3 is 15 amino acids. CDR3 in amino acids: CASSPWDRGKETQYF. The CDR3 bases are TGTGCCAGCAGTCCCTGGGACAGGGGAAAAGAGACCCAGTACTTC.

The chain combines TRBV20-1 with TRBJ2-7, with TRBD2 matching 14 bases. Germline CDR1 reads DFQATT; CDR2 reads SNEGSKA (reference sequence). The CDR3 is made up of 13 amino acids. The CDR3 is CSHSRTSGREQYF. The CDR3 bases are TGCAGCCATTCCCGGACTAGCGGGAGGGAGCAGTACTTC.

Ten or more counts support this clonotype. The rearrangement links TRBV12-3 or TRBV12-4 to TRBJ2-3; D may be TRBD2 (6 bases). Trimming pared 6 bases from V and 0 bases from J, leaving 28 bases between. CDR3 length: 20 residues. CDR3 in amino acids: CASSTLLGIIAEGSTDTQYF. CDR3 DNA sequence: TGTGCCAGCAGCACTCTTTTAGGGATAATAGCGGAGGGGAGCACAGATACGCAGTATTTT.

The table lists this clonotype with many counts. The chain joins TRBV7-2 to TRBJ2-7, with TRBD1 identical over 10 bases. The V gene end was trimmed by 5 bases and the J gene end by 4 bases; junction bases not matched to a gene: 5. Per germline, CDR1 SGHTA and CDR2 FQGNSA. This CDR3 contains 14 residues. The CDR3 coding sequence is TGTGCCAGCAGCGGAGGACAGGGGGGATACGAGCAGTACTTC. Protein product: CASSGGQGGYEQYF.

This clonotype was found once. The V and J genes are TRBV6-2 or TRBV6-3 and TRBJ2-1, with 8 nucleotides matching TRBD1. CDR1 and CDR2 from the germline V gene are MNHEY and SVGEGT. The length of the CDR3 is 17 residues. J gave up 3 bases and V 6 bases, and 13 bases lay outside the gene matches. The CDR3 DNA follows: TGTGCCAGCAGCCTATCAGGGGGCGAGGGGCTCTACAATGAGCAGTTCTTC. It codes for CASSLSGGEGLYNEQFF.

In this sample, this clonotype turned up a few times. This chain uses TRBV7-2 with TRBJ1-5, with 8 bases fitting TRBD1. The CDR3 runs 16 residues. The germline V gene has CDR1 SGHTA and CDR2 FQGNSA. V shed 5 bases and J 5 bases; nucleotides not matched to a gene: 11. The CDR3 region is CASSPQQGVSHQPQHF. CDR3 sequence (DNA): TGTGCCAGCAGCCCTCAACAGGGGGTATCTCATCAGCCCCAGCATTTT.

This clonotype was seen at least ten times. The chain joins TRBV2 to TRBJ2-7; D may match TRBD1 or TRBD2 (5 bases each). CDR3 size: 15 residues. Germline CDR1 reads SNHLY; CDR2 reads FYNNEI. V was clipped by 6 bases and J by 3 bases, with 18 bases between them. Here the CDR3 DNA reads TGTGCCAGCAGGGAAACGGGACGTATCGTCTACGAGCAGTACTTC. Translated: CASRETGRIVYEQYF.

This sequence joins TRBV10-3 and TRBJ1-6; D is perhaps TRBD1 (5 bases). The germline gives CDR1 ENHRY, CDR2 SYGVKD. The length of the CDR3 is 14 residues. The V gene lost 7 bases and the J gene lost 10 bases, with 17 bases spanning the gap. In DNA, the CDR3 is TGTGCCATCAAGGGCAGGGAACCGGTCTCACCCCTCCACTTT. Its translation: CAIKGREPVSPLHF.

The chain employs TRBV5-1 and TRBJ1-2; 7 nucleotides align to TRBD1. Germline V CDR1 and CDR2: SGHRS, YFSETQ. The CDR3 loop spans 16 amino acids. With V trimmed by 5 bases and J by 4 bases, 14 bases remained unmatched. CDR3 bases: TGCGCCAGCAGGTCAAGGGGACAGACCGGCGGCTATGGCTACACCTTC. It yields the protein CASRSRGQTGGYGYTF.

This clonotype has a count of ten or more. The V and J genes are TRBV28 and TRBJ2-3, with a possible D match to TRBD1 (6 bases). Trimming took off 8 bases at V and 0 bases at J, with 12 bases between the two ends. The CDR3 totals 14 residues. Per the germline V gene, CDR1 is MDHEN and CDR2 is SYDVKM. The CDR3 here is CASGLRGSTDTQYF. In nucleotides, the CDR3 is TGTGCCAGCGGCCTTAGGGGGAGCACAGATACGCAGTATTTT.